In this sample, the clone carrying this T cell receptor (beta chain) turned up many times. This sample is drawn from a study of blood T cells in healthy people across ages. Trimming took 4 bases from V and 6 from J; bases not matched to a gene: 14. The CDR3 is 16 amino acids. Germline lookup yields CDR1 MNHEY and CDR2 SVGAGI. For the second PCR, which ran for 7 to 11 cycles, a sample-barcoded 5' primer and a J-beta primer mix were used. TCRdb ran MiXCR on the 5' RACE reads and lists one entry per CDR3 protein. The data contain about 930,000 distinct CDR3 sequences, almost 30% of them seen just once; the ten biggest clones take up roughly 10%. Separately, the same data were catalogued under a study of T cells of mothers and their children.

The chain carries TRBV6-5 and TRBJ2-7, with 8 bases matching TRBD1. This TCR was recovered from a woman between 40 and 55 years old in good health. Material for sequencing was blood. The CDR3 spells CASSWDVTGVSGEQYF. The CDR3 DNA is TGTGCCAGCAGTTGGGACGTGACAGGGGTATCCGGCGAGCAGTACTTC.